Listed below are T cell receptor beta chains from one sample, sequenced in a study of blood T cell repertoires in COVID-19. Sequencing used immunoSEQ multiplex PCR; TCRdb keeps in-frame clones, though not all of them. The sample yields about 75,000 clones, more than 65% seen once. Source material: peripheral blood. The receptors stem from an elderly woman with active or convalescent COVID-19. The CDR3 runs from the conserved cysteine through the conserved F or W. A D gene is named only where the DNA matches it firmly.

j_call | v_call | d_call | cdr3_nt | cdr3_aa
TRBJ2-3 | TRBV10-1 | TRBD2 | TGCGCCAGCAGTTCCACATTAACTAGCGGGACTAGCACAGATACGCAGTATTTT | CASSSTLTSGTSTDTQYF
TRBJ1-1 | TRBV18 | - | TGTGCCAGCTCACCGGGAGGGGGGGCCGCTGAAGCTTTCTTT | CASSPGGGAAEAFF
TRBJ1-6 | TRBV30 | TRBD1 | TGTGCCTGGAGTCCGGACAGGCGGGATTCACCCCTCCACTTT | CAWSPDRRDSPLHF
TRBJ2-3 | TRBV5-1 | - | TGCGCCAGCAGCTTGCAAGCGGTCGGCACAGATACGCAGTATTTT | CASSLQAVGTDTQYF
TRBJ2-1 | TRBV7-3 | TRBD2 | TGTGCCAGCAGCTCGGGACTAGCCAATGAGCAGTTCTTC | CASSSGLANEQFF
TRBJ2-2 | TRBV6-2/TRBV6-3 | TRBD2 | TGTGCCAGCAGCGGGACTAGCGAGAACACCGGGGAGCTGTTTTTT | CASSGTSENTGELFF
TRBJ2-3 | TRBV29-1 | TRBD1 | TGCAGCGGCAGGGGGCTAAATACGCAGTATTTT | CSGRGLNTQYF
TRBJ1-1 | TRBV18 | - | TGTGCCAGCTCACCAGGGGGGGCCCCGAACACTGAAGCTTTCTTT | CASSPGGAPNTEAFF
TRBJ1-6 | TRBV7-2 | - | TGTGCCAGCAGCTTAGTAGCCGGGGAGCATTCACCCCTCCACTTT | CASSLVAGEHSPLHF
TRBJ2-7 | TRBV4-1 | - | TGCGCCAGCAGCCAAGACAGGGTCAGCTCCTACGAGCAGTACTTC | CASSQDRVSSYEQYF
TRBJ2-1 | TRBV5-1 | - | TGCGCCAGCAGCTTGGTTCGAGGAGCCCATGAGCAGTTCTTC | CASSLVRGAHEQFF
TRBJ2-1 | TRBV11-2 | - | TGTGCCAGCAGCTTAGAGGACACCTACTCCTACAATGAGCAGTTCTTC | CASSLEDTYSYNEQFF
TRBJ2-7 | TRBV7-6 | TRBD1 | TGTGCCAGCAGCAGAGCTGGGGACAGGGCCCACGAGCAGTACTTC | CASSRAGDRAHEQYF
TRBJ1-2 | TRBV6-5 | - | TGTGCCAGCACCGGTACAGGGTTAGGCTACACCTTC | CASTGTGLGYTF
TRBJ1-1 | TRBV2 | - | TGTGCCAGCAGTGATTTGTTGGTGAGCACTGAAGCTTTCTTT | CASSDLLVSTEAFF
TRBJ2-7 | TRBV30 | TRBD1 | TGTGCCTTTACGCCGGGACAGGCGTCCTACGAGCAGTACTTC | CAFTPGQASYEQYF
TRBJ2-7 | TRBV21-1 | - | TGTGCCAGCAGCAAAGTCGTTAGGACAGGGGCGACCTACGAGCAGTACTTC | CASSKVVRTGATYEQYF
TRBJ1-2 | TRBV18 | TRBD1 | TGTGCCAGCTCACAGGACAGGGACCGTGGCTACACCTTC | CASSQDRDRGYTF
TRBJ2-5 | TRBV13 | - | TGTGCCAGCAGCTTAGGCCCCGGGAGCGGCTGGAACCAAGAGACCCAGTACTTC | CASSLGPGSGWNQETQYF
TRBJ1-3 | TRBV19 | - | TGTGCCAGTAGTATTGGGGGGGCTCGGACGGACACCATATATTTT | CASSIGGARTDTIYF
TRBJ1-3 | TRBV14 | - | TGTGCCAGCAGTCACGAACAGGTCCTCTCTGGAAACACCATATATTTT | CASSHEQVLSGNTIYF
TRBJ1-1 | TRBV5-8 | - | TGTGCCAGCAGCTTGGGGGCGGAGGGGACTGAAGCTTTCTTT | CASSLGAEGTEAFF